What follows are 9 T cell receptor beta chains derived from one specimen sequenced in a study of T cells in Graves' hyperthyroidism and ophthalmopathy. Using RNA transcripts as the source, TCR beta CDR3 regions were amplified. The HTBI primer set drove a first-round RT-PCR of the TCR CDR3. Via MiXCR, TCRdb re-called the multiplex PCR reads, giving one row per CDR3 protein. The sample carries some 180,000 distinct CDR3 sequences, about a sixth recorded once. Sample: blood. Source of these receptors: a woman aged 45-65 years with Graves' hyperthyroidism.

The rearrangement uses TRBV6-4 and TRBJ2-3, with 8 bases lining up with TRBD2. J gave up 3 bases and V 2 bases, and 10 bases lay outside the gene matches. This CDR3 comprises 17 residues. Germline CDR1 reads MRHNA; CDR2 reads SNTAGT. The CDR3 coding sequence is TGTGCCAGCAGTGACCCCCTCCGGGAGGGCCCTACAGATACGCAGTATTTT. Translating gives CASSDPLREGPTDTQYF.

Ten or more counts support this clonotype. This sequence joins TRBV12-3 or TRBV12-4 and TRBJ2-3, with a weak D call TRBD1 (6 bases). There are 16 residues in the CDR3. V was clipped by 4 bases and J by 2 bases, with 16 bases between them. As DNA, the CDR3 is TGTGCCAGCAGTTCATGGGACACAGCATTCACAGATACGCAGTATTTT. Its translation: CASSSWDTAFTDTQYF.

The CDR3 region has the DNA TGTGCCAGCAGCCATCTTAGCTTGACAGGGGGCGACGAGCAGTACTTC. Its protein is CASSHLSLTGGDEQYF. This chain links TRBV12-3 or TRBV12-4 with TRBJ2-7, with 10 bases fitting TRBD1. V dropped 6 bases and J dropped 5; count of bases not matched to a gene: 13. The CDR3 has 16 amino acids.

This clonotype showed up many times. The gene calls are TRBV7-9 and TRBJ2-7; unclear D gene. Germline-derived CDR1 and CDR2 are SEHNR and FQNEAQ (reference sequence). V was cut by 5 bases and J by 0 bases, with 11 bases left in between. CDR3 size: 14 residues. The CDR3: CASSKTAISYEQYF. CDR3 DNA sequence: TGTGCCAGCAGCAAAACAGCGATCTCCTACGAGCAGTACTTC.

The chain carries TRBV15 and TRBJ1-6; D remains unclear. The germline V gene has CDR1 LNHNV and CDR2 YYDKDF (reference sequence). The germline V and J ends were trimmed by 5 bases and 14 bases, with 31 bases remaining between them. The CDR3 is 18 amino acids. The CDR3 DNA follows: TGTGCCACCAGCCGACGTCCCCCCGAGGACCCCCGAGGTGGTTCCCTCCACTTT. Residues: CATSRRPPEDPRGGSLHF.

This clonotype was observed once. At one of its ends the junction is not consistent with the germline gene, which may arise from a read error. V is TRBV5-1 and J is TRBJ2-2; 7 bases are shared with TRBD1. The CDR3 totals 17 residues. CDR1 SGHRS and CDR2 YFSETQ come from the germline V gene. The CDR3 spells CASSLIGTGVNTGELFF. Here the CDR3 DNA reads TGTGCCAGCAGCTTGATTGGAACAGGGGTGAACACCGGGGAGCTGTTTTTT.

This clonotype was detected many times. J is TRBJ2-2 and V is TRBV7-3; 8 nucleotides agree with TRBD2. Trimming cost V 5 bases and J 2 bases; bases outside gene matches: 7. CDR1 and CDR2 from the germline V gene are SGHTA and FQGTGA. The CDR3 has 16 residues. The CDR3 sequence is CASSLLGTSNTGELFF. The CDR3 DNA follows: TGTGCCAGCAGCCTTTTGGGGACTAGTAACACCGGGGAGCTGTTTTTT.

This clonotype has a count of ten or more. V is TRBV2 and J is TRBJ1-1; 9 bases match TRBD1. J lost 5 bases, V lost 2 bases, and 6 bases had no gene match. This CDR3 contains 15 residues. Germline loops: CDR1 SNHLY, CDR2 FYNNEI. The CDR3 DNA follows: TGTGCCAGCAGTGAAATCAGGGGACAGGGTACTGAAGCTTTCTTT. Translating gives CASSEIRGQGTEAFF. Using reference TRBV2 and TRBJ1-1 for the parts outside the CDR3, the full variable domain is EPEVTQTPSHQVTQMGQEVILRCVPISNHLYFYWYRQILGQKVEFLVSFYNNEISEKSEIFDDQFSVERPDGSNFTLKIRSTKLEDSAMYFCASSEIRGQGTEAFFGQGTRLTVV.

This clonotype was counted at least ten times. V and J are TRBV28 and TRBJ1-5; tentative D call: TRBD1 (5 bases). V was trimmed by 2 bases and J by 6 bases, leaving 8 bases between them. The CDR3 is 13 amino acids. The germline V gene encodes CDR1 MDHEN and CDR2 SYDVKM. This CDR3 reads CASSLTGPQPQHF. In DNA, the CDR3 is TGTGCCAGCAGTTTAACGGGGCCTCAGCCCCAGCATTTT. Full variable domain (missing parts from reference TRBV28 and TRBJ1-5): DVKVTQSSRYLVKRTGEKVFLECVQDMDHENMFWYRQDPGLGLRLIYFSYDVKMKEKGDIPEGYSVSREKKERFSLILESASTNQTSMYLCASSLTGPQPQHFGDGTRLSIL.